Following are 28 T cell receptor beta chains from one sample sequenced in a study of PD-L1 blockade in urothelial cancer. The assay was immunoSEQ multiplex PCR, and TCRdb's table has in-frame clones only and misses some. The sample shows about 35,000 clones, 35% to 40% of them seen only once. This specimen was tumor tissue, taken before atezolizumab (anti-PD-L1) treatment. These receptors came from a man aged 60 to 75 with urothelial cancer.

The chain has TRBV5-1 and TRBJ1-2; 10 bases are shared with TRBD1. J lost 8 bases, V lost 2 bases, and 6 bases had no gene match. Looked up from germline, CDR1 is SGHRS and CDR2 is YFSETQ. The CDR3 is 14 amino acids. This CDR3 is CASSFGGQGEGYTF. The CDR3, as DNA: TGCGCCAGCAGCTTTGGTGGACAGGGGGAAGGCTACACCTTC.

This clone has only a few counts. The chain is built from TRBV18 and TRBJ2-7; possibly TRBD2 for D (8 bases). The CDR3 runs 16 residues. V gave up 5 bases and J gave up 6 bases, with 23 bases separating them. From germline, CDR1 is KGHSH and CDR2 LQKENI. CDR3 DNA sequence: TGTGCCAGCTCAACCCAAAACAGGGGCGCGGGAGGCGAGCAGTACTTC. Protein: CASSTQNRGAGGEQYF.

The J gene is TRBJ1-4, the V gene TRBV5-1, with 9 nucleotides matching TRBD1. The CDR3 totals 16 residues. The germline gives CDR1 SGHRS, CDR2 YFSETQ. The J segment lost 0 bases and the V segment lost 4 bases, leaving 4 bases of the junction unmatched. The CDR3 DNA reads TGCGCCAGCAGCAGGACAGGGGTTGCAACTAATGAAAAACTGTTTTTT. Protein sequence: CASSRTGVATNEKLFF.

This chain connects TRBV1 to TRBJ1-5; the tabulated D call, TRBD1, remains unverified against the DNA. TRBV1 is a listed pseudogene. CDR3 length equals 15 residues. The CDR3 DNA sequence: TGCGCCAGCAGCCACGCGACAGGGGGGGGACAGCCCCAGCATTTT. Its protein product is CASSHATGGGQPQHF.

This clone was recorded a few times. This chain joins TRBV11-3 and TRBJ2-3; TRBD2 matches at 9 bases. The germline gives CDR1 SGHNT, CDR2 YENEEA. After removal of 5 bases from V and 2 bases from J, the junction contained 14 bases not matched to a gene. CDR3 size: 18 residues. Here the CDR3 DNA reads TGTGCCAGCAGCGGGGGAGCGGGGGGCCACGATATCACAGATACGCAGTATTTT. Translating it yields CASSGGAGGHDITDTQYF.

V and J are TRBV29-1 and TRBJ2-3; TRBD2 matches at 8 bases. The CDR3 has 14 amino acids. Trimming cost V 5 bases and J 1 base; bases outside gene matches: 5. Germline-derived CDR1 and CDR2 are SQVTM and ANQGSEA. CDR3 in amino acids: CSVSRAGGTDTQYF. CDR3 nucleotides: TGCAGCGTTAGTCGAGCGGGGGGCACAGATACGCAGTATTTT.

The V gene is TRBV10-3, the J gene TRBJ1-2, with 11 nucleotides matching TRBD1. CDR3 length equals 15 residues. V lost 5 bases to trimming and J lost 6 bases; unmatched junction nucleotides: 8. CDR1 ENHRY and CDR2 SYGVKD come from the germline V gene. This CDR3 reads CAISPGQGARDGYTF. The CDR3 DNA reads TGTGCCATCAGTCCCGGACAGGGGGCGCGGGATGGCTACACCTTC.

In its sample, this clone was seen a few times. The rearrangement uses TRBV18 and TRBJ2-1, with 8 nucleotides matching TRBD1. This CDR3 comprises 14 residues. The J segment lost 7 bases and the V segment lost 6 bases, leaving 8 bases of the junction unmatched. Germline loops: CDR1 KGHSH, CDR2 LQKENI. The CDR3 is CASSPSRGRNEQFF. The CDR3 DNA is TGTGCCAGCTCTCCCTCCAGGGGGCGAAATGAGCAGTTCTTC. Together with reference TRBV18 and TRBJ2-1, the CDR3 gives the full variable domain: NAGVMQNPRHLVRRRGQEARLRCSPMKGHSHVYWYRQLPEEGLKFMVYLQKENIIDESGMPKERFSAEFPKEGPSILRIQQVVRGDSAAYFCASSPSRGRNEQFFGPGTRLTVL.

The chain employs TRBV6-8 and TRBJ2-4; 12 bases match TRBD1. CDR3 length: 15 amino acids. The germline gives CDR1 MNHGY, CDR2 SAAAGT. With V trimmed by 2 bases and J by 7 bases, 3 bases remained unmatched. CDR3 nucleotides: TGTGCCAGCAGTTACGGGGGACAGGGGGCGAACATTCAGTACTTC. Residues: CASSYGGQGANIQYF.

The J gene is TRBJ1-2, the V gene TRBV11-3; D unclear. CDR3 length: 17 residues. Germline values: CDR1 SGHNT, CDR2 YENEEA. Trimming cost V 8 bases and J 6 bases, with 28 bases left between them. The CDR3 DNA reads as TGTGCCAGCCATTCCTCCCTTACCGGCAGCCCTATAAATGGCTACACCTTC. Protein sequence: CASHSSLTGSPINGYTF.

This chain connects TRBV5-1 to TRBJ2-6, with no clear D. Trimming shortened V by 3 bases and J by 0 bases, and 10 bases separated the two germline ends. The germline CDR1 and CDR2 sequences are SGHRS and YFSETQ. The length of the CDR3 is 16 residues. CDR3 nucleotide sequence: TGCGCCAGCAGCTCCGGACGGAGCTCTGGGGCCAACGTCCTGACTTTC. It is translated as CASSSGRSSGANVLTF.

This clone turned up a few times. The gene calls are TRBV6-8 and TRBJ1-1; 10 positions agree with TRBD1. The germline V gene encodes CDR1 MNHGY and CDR2 SAAAGT. The V and J ends lost 6 bases and 4 bases, in that order; junction bases with no gene match: 5. CDR3 size: 14 residues. The CDR3 bases are TGTGCCAGCAGACAGACAGGGGGCCCCACTGAAGCTTTCTTT. Protein: CASRQTGGPTEAFF.

The V and J genes are TRBV6-8 and TRBJ2-1; D is uncertain. The germline V gene encodes CDR1 MNHGY and CDR2 SAAAGT. The CDR3 runs 16 residues. Trimming took off 2 bases at V and 1 base at J, with 12 bases between the two ends. CDR3 amino acids: CASSYLPQKSYNEQFF. CDR3 DNA: TGTGCCAGCAGTTACCTTCCCCAAAAATCCTACAATGAGCAGTTCTTC.

This clone was picked up many times. CDR3 sequence: CASSRTTIRGNSLYGYTF. Here the CDR3 DNA reads TGTGCCAGCAGCCGAACAACAATCCGGGGTAATTCCCTCTATGGCTACACCTTC. V is TRBV11-3 and J is TRBJ1-2; no reliable D call. CDR3 length equals 18 residues. Trimming left V 5 bases short and J 4 bases short, with 26 bases between. The germline gives CDR1 SGHNT, CDR2 YENEEA.

Many counts were recorded for this clone. This chain connects TRBV4-1 to TRBJ2-5; tentative D call: TRBD2 (6 bases). This CDR3 is built from 17 residues. Germline CDR1 MGHRA, CDR2 YSYEKL. The V end was cut by 3 bases, the J end by 1 base, with 18 bases between. The CDR3 DNA follows: TGCGCCAGCAGCCATGCCCCGGGAGCAACAGCCCAAGAGACCCAGTACTTC. Protein sequence: CASSHAPGATAQETQYF.

The V gene is TRBV29-1, the J gene TRBJ1-2; D remains ambiguous. The ends were cut back, 7 bases at V and 3 bases at J, with 15 bases in the middle. The CDR3 totals 13 residues. Looked up from germline, CDR1 is SQVTM and CDR2 is ANQGSEA. The chain's CDR3 is CSATSTGYYGYTF. The CDR3 DNA sequence: TGCAGCGCCACTAGCACGGGATACTATGGCTACACCTTC.

V is TRBV30 and J is TRBJ2-7; 8 nucleotides line up with TRBD1. V gave up 4 bases and J gave up 3 bases; unmatched junction bases: 11. The CDR3 runs 15 residues. Per the germline V gene, CDR1 is GTSNPN and CDR2 is SVGIG (reference sequence). CDR3 amino acids: CAWKGQGFSYYEQYF. DNA of the CDR3: TGTGCCTGGAAAGGACAGGGCTTTTCATACTACGAGCAGTACTTC. Looking up the rest from reference TRBV30 and TRBJ2-7 gives the full variable domain: SQTIHQWPATLVQPVGSPLSLECTVEGTSNPNLYWYRQAAGRGLQLLFYSVGIGQISSEVPQNLSASRPQDRQFILSSKKLLLSDSGFYLCAWKGQGFSYYEQYFGPGTRLTVT.

This clone was seen a handful of times. This sequence joins TRBV10-2 and TRBJ2-7; 8 bases match TRBD1. The junction had 1 base not matched to a gene; V was cut back by 3 bases and J by 3 bases. This CDR3 comprises 13 residues. The germline CDR1 and CDR2 sequences are WSHSY and SAAADI. CDR3 sequence: CASSDGQGYEQYF. The CDR3 DNA reads TGCGCCAGCAGTGACGGACAGGGCTACGAGCAGTACTTC.

This chain links TRBV19 with TRBJ2-7; 8 bases map to TRBD1. Germline CDR1 and CDR2: LNHDA and SQIVND (reference sequence). The CDR3 is 15 residues long. The ends lost 1 base at V and 6 bases at J; junction bases unmatched: 8. CDR3 sequence: CASSIGGQGGGEQYF. Written as DNA, the CDR3 is TGTGCCAGTAGTATAGGCGGACAGGGCGGAGGCGAGCAGTACTTC.

The table lists this clone with a few counts. The chain recombines TRBV28 with TRBJ1-1; D ambiguous. The germline V and J ends were trimmed by 5 bases and 1 base, with 11 bases remaining between them. This CDR3 has 14 amino acids. In germline, CDR1 is MDHEN, CDR2 SYDVKM. The CDR3 loop reads CASSERTGNTEAFF. CDR3 DNA sequence: TGTGCCAGCAGTGAACGGACGGGGAACACTGAAGCTTTCTTT.

J is TRBJ2-7 and V is TRBV5-1, with TRBD1 identical over 9 bases. Germline-derived CDR1 and CDR2 are SGHRS and YFSETQ. This CDR3 has 14 residues. Trimming took 4 bases from V and 6 from J; bases not matched to a gene: 8. This chain's CDR3 is CASSTGTGYREQYF. CDR3 in DNA: TGCGCCAGCAGCACCGGGACAGGGTACCGCGAGCAGTACTTC.

The chain carries TRBV5-1 and TRBJ2-5; 8 bases match TRBD1. This CDR3 spans 15 amino acids. J lost 5 bases, V lost 4 bases, and 10 bases had no gene match. Germline V gene lookup returns CDR1 SGHRS and CDR2 YFSETQ. This CDR3 reads CASSSTGGPGETQYF. The CDR3 DNA reads as TGCGCCAGCAGCAGTACAGGGGGGCCAGGGGAGACCCAGTACTTC.

V is TRBV11-3 and J is TRBJ2-7; 9 positions match TRBD2. Losses at the gene ends were 5 bases for V and 3 bases for J; bases not matched to a gene: 5. Germline-derived CDR1 and CDR2 are SGHNT and YENEEA. CDR3 length: 14 residues. CDR3 in amino acids: CASSPMTSGYEQYF. In DNA form, the CDR3 reads TGTGCCAGCAGCCCTATGACTAGCGGCTACGAGCAGTACTTC.

This clone was seen a handful of times. V is TRBV1 and J is TRBJ1-4. TRBV1 is classified as a pseudogene. The CDR3 has 18 amino acids. CDR3 loop: CASSQGRDIPATNEKLFF. In DNA form, the CDR3 reads TGCGCCAGCAGCCAAGGCCGGGATATCCCTGCAACTAATGAAAAACTGTTTTTT.

The V call is TRBV29-1, the J call TRBJ2-2; D is undetermined. The V end was cut by 7 bases, the J end by 0 bases, with 12 bases between. The CDR3 is 14 residues long. Per germline, CDR1 SQVTM and CDR2 ANQGSEA. The CDR3 is CSAALGTNTGELFF. The CDR3 DNA sequence: TGCAGCGCCGCCTTGGGGACGAACACCGGGGAGCTGTTTTTT.

This chain joins TRBV14 and TRBJ2-3, with D possibly matching TRBD2 (5 bases). V gave up 3 bases and J gave up 3 bases, with 13 bases separating them. This CDR3 comprises 15 residues. Per germline, CDR1 SGHDN and CDR2 FVKESK. The CDR3 spells CASSQAGVATDTQYF. The CDR3 bases are TGTGCCAGCAGCCAGGCCGGTGTAGCGACAGATACGCAGTATTTT.

This clone was counted at least ten times. CDR3 sequence: CASSLGGHMGSAQYF. As DNA, the CDR3 is TGTGCCAGCAGCTTAGGTGGACACATGGGATCGGCCCAGTACTTC. The chain has TRBV7-5 and TRBJ2-5; TRBD1 reflects the table's D call only, with no check against the DNA. TRBV7-5 is flagged as a pseudogene. The CDR3 sequence is 15 residues long.

This chain's CDR3 is CASSPQGGDTGELFF. The CDR3 nucleotides read TGTGCCAGCAGCCCACAGGGAGGCGACACCGGGGAGCTGTTTTTT. The chain employs TRBV11-3 and TRBJ2-2, with D perhaps matching TRBD1 or TRBD2 (6 bases each). Trimming took off 5 bases at V and 3 bases at J, with 13 bases between the two ends. CDR1 and CDR2 from the germline V gene are SGHNT and YENEEA. The CDR3 covers 15 residues.